A single sample gave rise to the 10 T cell receptor beta chains below, sequenced in a study of graft-versus-host responses after intestinal transplantation. Libraries were prepared by immunoSEQ multiplex PCR; TCRdb keeps only in-frame clonotypes and omits some of them. The sample yields around 99,000 clones, approximately 86% seen once. Which antigens these TCRs recognize remains unknown. The material was unstimulated CD4+ T cells sorted from spleen or lymph node cells, obtained before transplant. The receptors originated from a human donor who was the organ donor for an intestinal transplant.

The chain joins TRBV7-9 to TRBJ1-4, with D possibly TRBD1 on 6 matching bases. The CDR3 length is 15 residues. The germline V gene encodes CDR1 SEHNR and CDR2 FQNEAQ (reference sequence). Trimming shortened V by 5 bases and J by 0 bases, and 10 bases separated the two germline ends. The chain's CDR3 is CASSKTGSTNEKLFF. The CDR3 DNA sequence: TGTGCCAGCAGCAAAACAGGGTCAACTAATGAAAAACTGTTTTTT.

This clone was seen only once. The chain is built from TRBV19 and TRBJ2-3; 10 bases agree with TRBD2. CDR1 is LNHDA and CDR2 is SQIVND in the germline V gene (reference sequence). Trimming removed 3 bases from V and 6 bases from J; junction bases left unmatched: 6. The length of the CDR3 is 15 residues. CDR3: CASSIWTSGRDTQYF. In DNA, the CDR3 is TGTGCCAGTAGTATCTGGACTAGCGGCCGCGATACGCAGTATTTT. The complete variable domain, with remaining parts taken from reference TRBV19 and TRBJ2-3, reads DGGITQSPKYLFRKEGQNVTLSCEQNLNHDAMYWYRQDPGQGLRLIYYSQIVNDFQKGDIAEGYSVSREKKESFPLTVTSAQKNPTAFYLCASSIWTSGRDTQYFGPGTRLTVL.

This clone has a single count. The chain uses TRBV11-2 and TRBJ2-2, with 12 bases lining up with TRBD2. Germline-derived CDR1 and CDR2 are SGHAT and FQNNGV. The V gene end was trimmed by 7 bases and the J gene end by 2 bases; junction bases not matched to a gene: 8. This CDR3 spans 17 amino acids. CDR3 amino acids: CASTRGLAGTNTGELFF. The CDR3 DNA follows: TGTGCCAGCACCCGAGGACTAGCGGGGACTAACACCGGGGAGCTGTTTTTT.

The chain employs TRBV28 and TRBJ2-7, with D perhaps assigned TRBD1 or TRBD2 (5 bases each). This CDR3 spans 16 amino acids. Trimming removed 6 bases from V and 5 bases from J, with 23 bases in between. Looked up from germline, CDR1 is MDHEN and CDR2 is SYDVKM. CDR3: CASSPPGLLPVHEQYF. The CDR3 coding sequence is TGTGCCAGCAGCCCGCCGGGGCTCTTACCCGTCCACGAGCAGTACTTC.

This chain uses TRBV5-4 with TRBJ2-3; no firm D call. Trimming removed 5 bases at V and 0 bases at J, with 13 bases between. CDR1 and CDR2 (germline): SGHNT, YYREEE (reference sequence). The CDR3 is made up of 15 amino acids. This CDR3 reads CASSNRASSTDTQYF. CDR3 nucleotide sequence: TGTGCCAGCAGTAATAGGGCCTCTAGCACAGATACGCAGTATTTT.

The V call is TRBV2, the J call TRBJ1-2, with 7 bases fitting TRBD1. Trimming took 4 bases from V and 5 from J; bases not matched to a gene: 4. This CDR3 is built from 13 residues. Germline values: CDR1 SNHLY, CDR2 FYNNEI. The CDR3, as DNA: TGTGCCAGCAGTGCAGACAGGGTTTATGGCTACACCTTC. As protein: CASSADRVYGYTF.

This rearrangement joins TRBV30 to TRBJ1-1; a possible D gene is TRBD1 (5 bases). V was trimmed by 4 bases and J by 0 bases, leaving 12 bases between them. Germline CDR1 is GTSNPN and CDR2 is SVGIG (reference sequence). The CDR3 has 14 amino acids. CDR3 sequence (DNA): TGTGCCTGGACGAGGGACTTTATGAACACTGAAGCTTTCTTT. Translated, it gives CAWTRDFMNTEAFF.

The chain employs TRBV5-5 and TRBJ2-7; perhaps TRBD2 as D (6 bases). Germline V gene lookup returns CDR1 SGHKS and CDR2 YYEKEE (reference sequence). This CDR3 is 14 amino acids long. The ends were cut back, 4 bases at V and 3 bases at J, with 14 bases in the middle. The CDR3 DNA sequence: TGTGCCAGCAGCGTACTAGCAGCAAACTACGAGCAGTACTTC. Protein: CASSVLAANYEQYF.

The chain links TRBV9 to TRBJ2-2, with 8 bases identical to TRBD1. The V and J ends lost 1 base and 3 bases, in that order; junction bases with no gene match: 8. The CDR3 loop spans 17 amino acids. Per germline, CDR1 SGDLS and CDR2 YYNGEE. The CDR3 spells CASSVTLQGAYTGELFF. CDR3 sequence (DNA): TGTGCCAGCAGCGTAACTTTGCAGGGGGCCTACACCGGGGAGCTGTTTTTT.

Written as DNA, the CDR3 is TGCGCCAGCTCCCGGAGAGGCCTCGGGACTAGCGGAATAAACACAGATACGCAGTATTTT. Residues: CASSRRGLGTSGINTDTQYF. The genes are TRBV5-1 and TRBJ2-3, with 11 bases matching TRBD2. Germline assignment: CDR1 SGHRS and CDR2 YFSETQ. With V trimmed by 7 bases and J by 2 bases, 21 bases remained unmatched. This CDR3 has 20 amino acids.